Listed here are 10 T cell receptor beta chains from one sample, sequenced in a study of blood T cell repertoires in COVID-19. Repertoires were generated with immunoSEQ multiplex PCR, while TCRdb's copy carries only in-frame clones and drops some. In the table there are 130,000 or so clones, more than 70% of which are singletons. Material for sequencing was peripheral blood. Every receptor here comes from a woman in her fifties or sixties with acute or convalescent COVID-19.

The rearrangement uses TRBV6-4 and TRBJ2-3; D is possibly TRBD1 (6 bases). Trimming took 5 bases from V and 6 from J, leaving 15 bases between them. The CDR3 is made up of 14 amino acids. Germline lookup yields CDR1 MRHNA and CDR2 SNTAGT. CDR3 nucleotide sequence: TGTGCCAGCAGTTCACAGGGATCAGGGGATACGCAGTATTTT. Its protein product is CASSSQGSGDTQYF.

This rearrangement joins TRBV11-3 to TRBJ2-7; 7 bases map to TRBD1. Germline V gene sequence: CDR1 SGHNT, CDR2 YENEEA. This CDR3 contains 16 residues. J lost 4 bases, V lost 5 bases, and 14 bases had no gene match. The CDR3 loop is CASSETGTVSSYEQYF. As DNA, the CDR3 is TGTGCCAGCAGCGAAACAGGGACAGTATCCTCTTACGAGCAGTACTTC.

The chain uses TRBV9 and TRBJ1-6, with a weak D call TRBD1 (5 bases). V was trimmed by 4 bases and J by 5 bases, leaving 13 bases between them. The CDR3 contains 15 residues. CDR1 and CDR2 from the germline V gene are SGDLS and YYNGEE. For the CDR3, the DNA is TGTGCCAGCAGCCCTAGCGGGGCCAATAATTCACCCCTCCACTTT. Translated, it gives CASSPSGANNSPLHF.

This sequence joins TRBV5-1 and TRBJ2-3, with TRBD2 matching 11 bases. Germline lookup yields CDR1 SGHRS and CDR2 YFSETQ. Trimming cost V 2 bases and J 2 bases; bases outside gene matches: 13. The CDR3 totals 19 residues. The CDR3 region is CASSLASGGPGTHTDTQYF. CDR3 DNA sequence: TGCGCCAGCAGCTTAGCTAGCGGGGGGCCTGGCACACACACAGATACGCAGTATTTT.

V and J are TRBV6-5 and TRBJ1-5; perhaps TRBD1 as D (6 bases). Trimming cost V 8 bases and J 6 bases, with 17 bases left between them. CDR1 and CDR2 (germline): MNHEY, SVGAGI. CDR3 length: 14 amino acids. The CDR3 bases are TGTGCCAGCGGCAACGGCAGAGGGGGTCAGCCCCAGCATTTT. Residues: CASGNGRGGQPQHF.

This clone appeared once. The chain is built from TRBV18 and TRBJ2-2; 8 bases are a match to TRBD1. This CDR3 contains 14 residues. The trim removed 5 bases at V and 5 bases at J, leaving 4 bases unmatched. Germline CDR1 reads KGHSH; CDR2 reads LQKENI. The CDR3 protein is CASSTDRVTGELFF. Here the CDR3 DNA reads TGTGCCAGCTCAACGGACAGGGTTACCGGGGAGCTGTTTTTT. Looking up the rest from reference TRBV18 and TRBJ2-2 gives the full variable domain: NAGVMQNPRHLVRRRGQEARLRCSPMKGHSHVYWYRQLPEEGLKFMVYLQKENIIDESGMPKERFSAEFPKEGPSILRIQQVVRGDSAAYFCASSTDRVTGELFFGEGSRLTVL.

The J gene is TRBJ2-3, the V gene TRBV11-2; a weak D match, TRBD2 (5 bases). Germline V gives CDR1 SGHAT, CDR2 FQNNGV. Trimming shortened V by 8 bases and J by 0 bases, and 15 bases separated the two germline ends. The CDR3 length is 15 residues. CDR3: CASEASSYSTDTQYF. DNA of the CDR3: TGTGCCAGCGAGGCTAGCAGCTATAGCACAGATACGCAGTATTTT.

The chain uses TRBV19 and TRBJ1-5; D may be TRBD1 (6 bases). V lost 1 base, J lost 6 bases, and 13 bases lay in between. The germline V gene encodes CDR1 LNHDA and CDR2 SQIVND (reference sequence). This CDR3 region has 15 residues. The CDR3 region is CASSIGQVRGQPQHF. The CDR3, as DNA: TGTGCCAGTAGTATAGGGCAGGTCAGGGGTCAGCCCCAGCATTTT.

The rearrangement links TRBV13 to TRBJ1-3, with TRBD1 matching 8 bases. Looked up from germline, CDR1 is PRHDT and CDR2 is FYEKMQ (reference sequence). The junction had 7 bases not matched to a gene; V was cut back by 3 bases and J by 0 bases. This CDR3 comprises 17 residues. This chain's CDR3 is CASSLLGQAFSGNTIYF. As DNA, the CDR3 is TGTGCCAGCAGCTTGCTGGGACAGGCCTTCTCTGGAAACACCATATATTTT. Drawing the rest from reference TRBV13 and TRBJ1-3, the complete variable domain is AAGVIQSPRHLIKEKRETATLKCYPIPRHDTVYWYQQGPGQDPQFLISFYEKMQSDKGSIPDRFSAQQFSDYHSELNMSSLELGDSALYFCASSLLGQAFSGNTIYFGEGSWLTVV.

The chain has TRBV12-3 or TRBV12-4 and TRBJ1-6; D gene ambiguous. The V end was cut by 4 bases, the J end by 14 bases, with 9 bases between. The CDR3 is 11 amino acids. The CDR3 loop reads CASSSGLALHF. CDR3 in DNA: TGTGCCAGCAGTTCGGGTTTGGCCCTCCACTTT.